This T cell receptor (beta chain) was identified in a study of identical twins. Turning to this clonotype: The antigen is undetermined.

The CDR3 covers 20 residues. CDR1 and CDR2 (germline): SGHNT, YENEEA. The ends lost 5 bases at V and 4 bases at J; junction bases unmatched: 26. Healthy Caucasians were all of the donors. TCRdb analysed the 5' RACE reads with MiXCR anew, one entry per CDR3 protein. The sample lists 400,000 to 550,000 distinct CDR3 sequences, 13% to 15% occurring once. Whole-study results and caveats: With abundant cord blood beta clonotypes, insertions were fewer; memory repertoires showed no such pattern.

These same records also appear under a second study, on yellow fever vaccine responses in identical twins. As reported in that work: Twins reportedly mounted vaccine T cell responses that seemed partly convergent, partly personalized.

The J gene is TRBJ2-7, the V gene TRBV11-3; 7 bases fit TRBD1. What was sequenced was CD4+ T cells sorted from blood. This TCR was recovered from a woman between 18 and 29 years old in good health. CDR3 sequence: CASSPRHRGKVPIGEYEQYF. The CDR3 DNA reads as TGTGCCAGCAGCCCAAGACACAGGGGTAAGGTACCCATAGGCGAATACGAGCAGTACTTC.